This T cell receptor (beta chain) was captured in a study of cytomegalovirus exposure and HLA in healthy donors. In regard to this clone: What it binds is not known.

This PCR relied on a set of 60 Vbeta primers and 13 Jbeta primers. In the original processing: Per a later analysis, the number of unique TCR beta chains was approximately 73 million, of which around 9.9 million were shared. Assay used: immunoSEQ multiplex PCR; TCRdb lists only in-frame clones, some missing. From that table come the V and J calls and clone size; the DNA was used to work out D and trimming. In the table there are more than 75,000 clones, roughly 72% of which are singletons. CDR1 and CDR2 from the germline V gene are MNHNY and SVGAGI (reference sequence). The CDR3 is 15 amino acids. With V trimmed by 5 bases and J by 4 bases, 5 bases remained unmatched. All donors participated as healthy donors of bone marrow. Study-level points and caveats: Researchers reportedly found TCR beta sequences accurately predicted most subjects' HLA-A and HLA-B alleles. In terms of immune exposure information, only CMV serostatus was available.

Source material: PBMCs. The sequence was obtained from a middle-aged man in good health and CMV-seropositive. The chain couples TRBV6-6 to TRBJ2-5; 12 nucleotides line up with TRBD1. Here the CDR3 reads CASSPRDRGLETQYF. The CDR3 DNA reads TGTGCCAGCAGTCCCCGGGACAGGGGGCTAGAGACCCAGTACTTC.